These 4 T cell receptor beta chains share one sample of origin, sequenced in a study of beta chain features in type 1 diabetes. Study-level points and caveats: TCRB CDR3 length was moderately but significantly reduced in all four CD4+ subsets of Type 1 diabetes patients.

As every portion of the isolated RNA was reverse transcribed, the sequencing read expressed TCRB transcripts. Assay used: immunoSEQ multiplex PCR; TCRdb lists only in-frame clones, some missing. The top ten clones hold roughly 1.4% of a sample with 50,000 to 65,000 clones, 42% of them seen once. Antigen specificity for these receptors is unknown. The sample consisted of Tregs from blood. The receptors originated from a man aged 25-45 years with type 1 diabetes.

The V and J genes are TRBV5-1 and TRBJ2-1; 12 bases are shared with TRBD2. V dropped 0 bases and J dropped 10; count of bases not matched to a gene: 8. The CDR3 extends over 16 amino acids. Germline CDR1 reads SGHRS; CDR2 reads YFSETQ. CDR3 sequence reads: CASSLAASGRAGEQFF. As DNA, the CDR3 is TGCGCCAGCAGCTTGGCCGCTAGCGGGAGGGCCGGGGAGCAGTTCTTC.

The V and J genes are TRBV19 and TRBJ1-5, with D perhaps TRBD1 (5 bases). The CDR3 runs to 12 residues. Between the trimmed V and J ends, which lost 4 bases and 6 bases, there was a span of 7 bases. CDR1 is LNHDA, CDR2 SQIVND, per germline (reference sequence). CDR3 sequence reads: CASSTGLQPQHF. The CDR3 region has the DNA TGTGCCAGTAGTACGGGACTTCAGCCCCAGCATTTT.

This clone was picked up a small number of times. This chain uses TRBV11-1 with TRBJ2-2; possibly TRBD1 for D (5 bases). The ends were cut back, 2 bases at V and 3 bases at J, with 10 bases in the middle. The CDR3 extends over 15 amino acids. In germline, CDR1 is SGHAT, CDR2 FQDESV (reference sequence). The CDR3 loop reads CASSLRREDTGELFF. The CDR3 coding sequence is TGTGCCAGCAGCTTACGCAGGGAAGACACCGGGGAGCTGTTTTTT. The full variable domain, with the rest looked up from reference TRBV11-1 and TRBJ2-2, is EAEVAQSPRYKITEKSQAVAFWCDPISGHATLYWYRQILGQGPELLVQFQDESVVDDSQLPKDRFSAERLKGVDSTLKIQPAELGDSAMYLCASSLRREDTGELFFGEGSRLTVL.

This CDR3 is CASSPGLGTDTQYF. The CDR3 bases are TGTGCCAGCAGCCCGGGACTGGGCACAGATACGCAGTATTTT. This rearrangement joins TRBV2 to TRBJ2-3, with D maybe TRBD2 (6 bases). Germline CDR1 is SNHLY and CDR2 is FYNNEI. CDR3 length: 14 residues. V was cut by 6 bases and J by 1 base, with 11 bases left in between.